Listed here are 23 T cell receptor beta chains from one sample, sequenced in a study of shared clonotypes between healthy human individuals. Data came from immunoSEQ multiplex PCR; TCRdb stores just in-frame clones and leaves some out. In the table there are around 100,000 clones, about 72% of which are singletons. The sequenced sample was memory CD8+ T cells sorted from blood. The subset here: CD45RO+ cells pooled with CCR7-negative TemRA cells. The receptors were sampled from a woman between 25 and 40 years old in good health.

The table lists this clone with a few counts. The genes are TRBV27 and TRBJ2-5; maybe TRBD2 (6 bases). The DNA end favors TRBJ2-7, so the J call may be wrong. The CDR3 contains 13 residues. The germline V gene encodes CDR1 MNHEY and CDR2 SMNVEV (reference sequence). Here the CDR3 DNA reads TGTGCCAGCAGTGTTAGCGGACCCTACGAGCAGTACTTC. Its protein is CASSVSGPYEQYF.

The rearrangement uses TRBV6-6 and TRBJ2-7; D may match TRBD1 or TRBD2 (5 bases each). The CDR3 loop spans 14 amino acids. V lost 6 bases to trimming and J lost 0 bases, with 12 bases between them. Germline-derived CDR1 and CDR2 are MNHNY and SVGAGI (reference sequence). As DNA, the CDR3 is TGTGCCAGCAGGCTTATCGGGGCCTCCTACGAGCAGTACTTC. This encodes CASRLIGASYEQYF.

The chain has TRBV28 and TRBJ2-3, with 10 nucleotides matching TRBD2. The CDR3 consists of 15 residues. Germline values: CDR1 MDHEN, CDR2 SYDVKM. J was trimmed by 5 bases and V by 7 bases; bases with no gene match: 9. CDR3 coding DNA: TGTGCCAGCACCCCAGGACTAGCGGCGCGAGATACGCAGTATTTT. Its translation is CASTPGLAARDTQYF. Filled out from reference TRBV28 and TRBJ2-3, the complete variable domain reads DVKVTQSSRYLVKRTGEKVFLECVQDMDHENMFWYRQDPGLGLRLIYFSYDVKMKEKGDIPEGYSVSREKKERFSLILESASTNQTSMYLCASTPGLAARDTQYFGPGTRLTVL.

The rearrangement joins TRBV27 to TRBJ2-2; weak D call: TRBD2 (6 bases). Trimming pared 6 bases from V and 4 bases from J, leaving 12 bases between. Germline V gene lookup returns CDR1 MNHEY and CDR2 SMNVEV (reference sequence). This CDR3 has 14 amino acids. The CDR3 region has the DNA TGTGCCAGCAGCCGGGGACTTGCCACCGGGGAGCTGTTTTTT. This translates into CASSRGLATGELFF.

The DNA for the CDR3 is TGTGCCAGCAGCCTGACTAGCGGGAGGGGAGAGCAGTTCTTC. Its translation: CASSLTSGRGEQFF. V gene TRBV28 combines with J gene TRBJ2-1; 14 positions agree with TRBD2. V lost 6 bases, J lost 10 bases, and 5 bases stayed unmatched. The CDR3 is made up of 14 amino acids. Germline loops: CDR1 MDHEN, CDR2 SYDVKM.

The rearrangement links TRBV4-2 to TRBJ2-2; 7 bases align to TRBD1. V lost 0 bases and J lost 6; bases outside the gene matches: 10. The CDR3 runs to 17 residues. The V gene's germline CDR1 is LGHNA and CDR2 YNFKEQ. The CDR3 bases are TGTGCCAGCAGCCAAGAAGAAAGGGACAGTAACGCCGGGGAGCTGTTTTTT. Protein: CASSQEERDSNAGELFF.

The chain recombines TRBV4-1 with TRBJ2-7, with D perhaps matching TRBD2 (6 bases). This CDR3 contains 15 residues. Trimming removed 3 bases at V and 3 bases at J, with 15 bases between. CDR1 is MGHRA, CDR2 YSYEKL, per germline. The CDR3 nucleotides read TGCGCCAGCAGCCAGCAATTAGGACTATTCTACGAGCAGTACTTC. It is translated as CASSQQLGLFYEQYF.

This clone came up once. CDR3 DNA: TGTGCCAGCAGCTTAGGACAGGCGAACTATGGCTACACCTTC. It codes for CASSLGQANYGYTF. This rearrangement joins TRBV7-4 to TRBJ1-2, with D tentatively TRBD1 (6 bases). Germline CDR1 and CDR2: SGHVT and SQSDAQ. The CDR3 spans 14 residues. Trimming pared 1 base from V and 2 bases from J, leaving 8 bases between.

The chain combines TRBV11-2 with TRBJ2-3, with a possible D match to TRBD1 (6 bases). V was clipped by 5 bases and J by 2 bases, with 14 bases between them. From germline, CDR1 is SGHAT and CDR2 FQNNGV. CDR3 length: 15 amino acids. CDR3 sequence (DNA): TGTGCCAGCAGCCTGACAACAGGGATCACAGATACGCAGTATTTT. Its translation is CASSLTTGITDTQYF.

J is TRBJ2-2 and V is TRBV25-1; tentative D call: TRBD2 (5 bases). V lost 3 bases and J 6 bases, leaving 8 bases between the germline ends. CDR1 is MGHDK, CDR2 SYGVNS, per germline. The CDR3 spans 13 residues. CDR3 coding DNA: TGTGCCAGCAGTGACGTCGGGGCCGGGGAGCTGTTTTTT. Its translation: CASSDVGAGELFF. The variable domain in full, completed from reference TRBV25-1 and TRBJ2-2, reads EADIYQTPRYLVIGTGKKITLECSQTMGHDKMYWYQQDPGMELHLIHYSYGVNSTEKGDLSSESTVSRIRTEHFPLTLESARPSHTSQYLCASSDVGAGELFFGEGSRLTVL.

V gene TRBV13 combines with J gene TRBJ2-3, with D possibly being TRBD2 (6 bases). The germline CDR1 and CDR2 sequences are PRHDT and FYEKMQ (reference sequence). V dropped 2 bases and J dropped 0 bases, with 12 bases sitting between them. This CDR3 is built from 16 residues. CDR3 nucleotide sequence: TGTGCCAGCAGCTTAAGGAAGCGGGCTAGCACAGATACGCAGTATTTT. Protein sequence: CASSLRKRASTDTQYF.

The CDR3 spells CASSFSGNGQPQHF. CDR3 sequence (DNA): TGTGCCAGCAGTTTTTCAGGGAATGGCCAGCCCCAGCATTTT. The rearrangement uses TRBV28 and TRBJ1-5, with D maybe TRBD1 (5 bases). This CDR3 is built from 14 residues. With 3 bases removed from V and 7 bases from J, the gap between germline ends came to 13 bases. Germline loops: CDR1 MDHEN, CDR2 SYDVKM.

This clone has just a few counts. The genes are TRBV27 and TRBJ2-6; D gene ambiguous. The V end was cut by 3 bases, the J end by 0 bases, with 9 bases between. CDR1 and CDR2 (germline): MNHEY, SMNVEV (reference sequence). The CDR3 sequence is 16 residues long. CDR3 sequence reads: CASSFRLTSGANVLTF. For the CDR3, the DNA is TGTGCCAGCAGTTTCCGACTGACCTCTGGGGCCAACGTCCTGACTTTC.

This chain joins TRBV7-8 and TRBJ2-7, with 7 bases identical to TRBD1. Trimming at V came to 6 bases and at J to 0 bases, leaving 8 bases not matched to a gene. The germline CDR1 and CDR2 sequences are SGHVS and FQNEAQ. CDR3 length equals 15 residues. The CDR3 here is CASRPDRASSYEQYF. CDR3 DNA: TGTGCCAGCAGGCCAGACAGGGCCTCCTCCTACGAGCAGTACTTC. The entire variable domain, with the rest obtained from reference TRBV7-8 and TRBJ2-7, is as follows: GAGVSQSPRYKVAKRGQDVALRCDPISGHVSLFWYQQALGQGPEFLTYFQNEAQLDKSGLPSDRFFAERPEGSVSTLKIQRTQQEDSAVYLCASRPDRASSYEQYFGPGTRLTVT.

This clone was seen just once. The CDR3 DNA is TGTGCCGTACCGGGACCCTACTATGGCTACACCTTC. Amino acids: CAVPGPYYGYTF. V usage is TRBV10-3 and J usage is TRBJ1-2, with D possibly TRBD1 on 5 matching bases. Deletions cut 11 bases from V and 3 bases from J, with 13 bases between. The CDR3 is 12 residues long. Per germline, CDR1 ENHRY and CDR2 SYGVKD.

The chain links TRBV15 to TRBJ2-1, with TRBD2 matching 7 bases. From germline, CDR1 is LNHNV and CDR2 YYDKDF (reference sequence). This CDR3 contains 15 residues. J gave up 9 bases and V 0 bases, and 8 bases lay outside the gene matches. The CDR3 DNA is TGTGCCACCAGCAGAGATAGCCTAGCGGAGGGTGAGCAGTTCTTC. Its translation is CATSRDSLAEGEQFF.

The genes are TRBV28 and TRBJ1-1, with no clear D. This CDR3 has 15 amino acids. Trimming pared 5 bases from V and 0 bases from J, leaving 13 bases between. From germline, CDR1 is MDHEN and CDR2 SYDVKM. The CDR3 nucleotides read TGTGCCAGCAGTAGATGGGATTTTATGAACACTGAAGCTTTCTTT. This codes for CASSRWDFMNTEAFF. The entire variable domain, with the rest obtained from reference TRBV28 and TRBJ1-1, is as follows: DVKVTQSSRYLVKRTGEKVFLECVQDMDHENMFWYRQDPGLGLRLIYFSYDVKMKEKGDIPEGYSVSREKKERFSLILESASTNQTSMYLCASSRWDFMNTEAFFGQGTRLTVV.

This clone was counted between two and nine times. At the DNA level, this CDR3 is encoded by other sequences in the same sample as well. The CDR3 protein is CSVGKNTEAFF. DNA of the CDR3: TGCAGTGTAGGAAAGAACACTGAAGCTTTCTTT. J is TRBJ1-1 and V is TRBV20-1, with D unclear. This CDR3 spans 11 amino acids. In germline, CDR1 is DFQATT, CDR2 SNEGSKA (reference sequence). The germline V and J ends were trimmed by 7 bases and 1 base, with 7 bases remaining between them.

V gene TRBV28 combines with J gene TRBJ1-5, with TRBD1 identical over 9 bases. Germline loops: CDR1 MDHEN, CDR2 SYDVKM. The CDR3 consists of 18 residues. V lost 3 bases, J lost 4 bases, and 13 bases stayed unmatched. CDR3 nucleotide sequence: TGTGCCAGCAGTTTTCCAATGCCCCCGACAGGGGGAAATCAGCCCCAGCATTTT. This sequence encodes CASSFPMPPTGGNQPQHF.

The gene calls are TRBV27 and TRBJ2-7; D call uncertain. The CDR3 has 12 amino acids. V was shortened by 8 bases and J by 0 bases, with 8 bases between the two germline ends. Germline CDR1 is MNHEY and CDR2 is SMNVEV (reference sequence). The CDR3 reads CASFLSSYEQYF. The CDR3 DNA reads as TGTGCCAGCTTCCTGAGCTCCTACGAGCAGTACTTC.

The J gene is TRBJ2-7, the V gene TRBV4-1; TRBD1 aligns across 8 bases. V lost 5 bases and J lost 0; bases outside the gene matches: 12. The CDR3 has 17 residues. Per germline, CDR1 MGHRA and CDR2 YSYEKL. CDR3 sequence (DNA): TGCGCCAGCAGCAAGGGGACCGGGACAGGCCTCTCCTACGAGCAGTACTTC. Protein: CASSKGTGTGLSYEQYF.

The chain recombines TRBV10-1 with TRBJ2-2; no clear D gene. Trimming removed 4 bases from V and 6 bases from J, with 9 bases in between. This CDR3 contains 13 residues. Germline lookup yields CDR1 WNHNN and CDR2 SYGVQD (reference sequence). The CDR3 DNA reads TGCGCCAGCAGTGCTGTGAGCTCCGGGGAGCTGTTTTTT. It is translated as CASSAVSSGELFF.

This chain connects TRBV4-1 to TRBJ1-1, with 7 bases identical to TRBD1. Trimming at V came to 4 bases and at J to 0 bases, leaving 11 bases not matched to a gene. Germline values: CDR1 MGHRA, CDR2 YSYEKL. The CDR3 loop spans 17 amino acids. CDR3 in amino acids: CASSPPSWTGMNTEAFF. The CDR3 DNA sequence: TGCGCCAGCAGCCCTCCTTCCTGGACAGGAATGAACACTGAAGCTTTCTTT.